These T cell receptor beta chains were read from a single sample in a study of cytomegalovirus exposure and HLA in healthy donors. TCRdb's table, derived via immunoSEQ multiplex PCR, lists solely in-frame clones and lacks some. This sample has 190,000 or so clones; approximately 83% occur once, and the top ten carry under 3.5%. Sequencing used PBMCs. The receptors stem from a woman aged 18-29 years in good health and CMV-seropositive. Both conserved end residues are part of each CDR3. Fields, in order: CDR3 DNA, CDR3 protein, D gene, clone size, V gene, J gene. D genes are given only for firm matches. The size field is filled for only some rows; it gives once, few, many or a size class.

TGCAGCGTTGAAACGACAGGGAAGGGGTTTACCTATGGCTACACCTTC,CSVETTGKGFTYGYTF,TRBD1,.,TRBV29-1,TRBJ1-2
TGTGCCACCAGTCGGGAAAAGGGCACCTACGAGCAGTACTTC,CATSREKGTYEQYF,.,.,TRBV15,TRBJ2-7
TGTGCCAGCAGCTTAAGTCCACAGCCGGGAAACACCATATATTTT,CASSLSPQPGNTIYF,.,.,TRBV7-7,TRBJ1-3
TGCGCCAGCAGCCGCTCCGGGGAATTGGGATTGGATGGCTACACCTTC,CASSRSGELGLDGYTF,.,.,TRBV5-1,TRBJ1-2
TGTGCCAGCAGTGAAACAGCGGGCGGGCCGGCTACGCAGTATTTT,CASSETAGGPATQYF,.,.,TRBV25-1,TRBJ2-3
TGTGCCAGCAGCTTAAAGGGACAGGGAAGCCTCCCTGAAGCTTTCTTT,CASSLKGQGSLPEAFF,TRBD1,.,TRBV7-2,TRBJ1-1
TGTGCCAGCAGTACAGGCCTCGGAAACACCATATATTTT,CASSTGLGNTIYF,.,.,TRBV6-5,TRBJ1-3
TGTGCCAGCAGCCAAACACAGGGAAACAACGAGCAGTACTTC,CASSQTQGNNEQYF,.,.,TRBV4-2,TRBJ2-7
TGTGCCAGCAGTCGTTCGCCGGACTTCTCCTACGAGCAGTACTTC,CASSRSPDFSYEQYF,.,.,TRBV11-2,TRBJ2-7
TGTGCCAGTAGACCTGGAGTTGGGGGGAGCAATCAGCCCCAGCATTTT,CASRPGVGGSNQPQHF,.,once,TRBV19,TRBJ1-5
TGTGCCAGCTTCCCCGGGACAGGGTATATGAACACTGAAGCTTTCTTT,CASFPGTGYMNTEAFF,TRBD1,.,TRBV18,TRBJ1-1
TGTGCCAGCAGCCAAAATCCTCGAGGGAATGAAAAACTGTTTTTT,CASSQNPRGNEKLFF,.,once,TRBV5-4,TRBJ1-4
TGTGCCAGCAGCGTCTCCGACAGGGCCCATGGCTACACCTTC,CASSVSDRAHGYTF,TRBD1,.,TRBV7-9,TRBJ1-2
TGTGCCAGCAGCGTGCCTAGCGGGGGGGCCGGCACCGGGGAGCTGTTTTTT,CASSVPSGGAGTGELFF,TRBD2,once,TRBV9,TRBJ2-2
TGTGCCAGCAGTGAAACAGGGTACACCGGGGAGCTGTTTTTT,CASSETGYTGELFF,.,once,TRBV2,TRBJ2-2
TGTGCCAGCAGTGAGGTCGGACTCTATGGCTACACCTTC,CASSEVGLYGYTF,.,.,TRBV2,TRBJ1-2
TGTGCCATCAGTCCCGGGACAGGGGGCAAGTACGAGCAGTACTTC,CAISPGTGGKYEQYF,TRBD1,once,TRBV10-3,TRBJ2-7
TGCGCCAGCAGCTCGGGACAGGGCAATCAGCCCCAGCATTTT,CASSSGQGNQPQHF,TRBD1,.,TRBV5-1,TRBJ1-5
TGTGCCACCAAGGTCGGGGGTGAGGAAAAACTGTTTTTT,CATKVGGEEKLFF,.,.,TRBV28,TRBJ1-4
TGTGCCAGCAGTTGGACTAGCGGGGGGGCCGTTACGCAGTATTTT,CASSWTSGGAVTQYF,TRBD2,.,TRBV28,TRBJ2-3
TGTGCCAGCAGCTTATCAACAGTCATGAACACTGAAGCTTTCTTT,CASSLSTVMNTEAFF,.,.,TRBV7-2,TRBJ1-1
TGCGCCAGCAGCCTAACAGGCTACGAGCAGTACTTC,CASSLTGYEQYF,.,.,TRBV5-1,TRBJ2-7
TGCGCCAGCAGCTTGGGACATAACATGAACACTGAAGCTTTCTTT,CASSLGHNMNTEAFF,.,once,TRBV5-1,TRBJ1-1
TGTGCCAGCAAGAGGGCAAATGAAAAACTGTTTTTT,CASKRANEKLFF,.,.,TRBV6-1,TRBJ1-4
TGTGCCAGTAGCCTTCCTATGATCACCAACTCTGGAAACACCATATATTTT,CASSLPMITNSGNTIYF,.,.,TRBV19,TRBJ1-3
TGTGCCAGTAGTATTTTCGGGACAGTAACCCACTCTGGGGCCAACGTCCTGACTTTC,CASSIFGTVTHSGANVLTF,TRBD1,.,TRBV19,TRBJ2-6